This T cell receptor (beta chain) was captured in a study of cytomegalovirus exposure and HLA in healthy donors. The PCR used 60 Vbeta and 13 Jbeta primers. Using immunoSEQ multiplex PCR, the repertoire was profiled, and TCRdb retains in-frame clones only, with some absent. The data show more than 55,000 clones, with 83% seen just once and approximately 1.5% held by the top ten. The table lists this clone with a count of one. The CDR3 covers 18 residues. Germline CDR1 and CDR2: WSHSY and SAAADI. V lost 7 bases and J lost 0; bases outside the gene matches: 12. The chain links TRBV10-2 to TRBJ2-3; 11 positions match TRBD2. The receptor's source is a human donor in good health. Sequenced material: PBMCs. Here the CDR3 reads CASTPDPGLAESTDTQYF. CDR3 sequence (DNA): TGCGCCAGCACTCCCGACCCGGGACTAGCGGAGAGCACAGATACGCAGTATTTT.